This TCR beta chain appears in the sequencing data of a study of identical twins. Template switching, a step in the protocol, added a universal primer site, and cDNA carried unique molecular identifiers. TCRdb analysed the 5' RACE reads with MiXCR anew, one entry per CDR3 protein. The sample lists just under 650,000 distinct CDR3 sequences, roughly 7.1% occurring once. This clonotype was observed once. What it recognizes is unknown. Study-wide results and caveats: Conclusions relied on cross-sectional statistical analysis, not following the same donors. Models predicted too little out-of-frame TCR alpha sharing in monozygotic twins. Insertions were fewer in abundant cord blood beta clonotypes, whereas memory repertoires showed none of this pattern.

Trimming removed 3 bases from V and 3 bases from J, with 19 bases in between. This CDR3 is 16 amino acids long. CDR1 and CDR2 (germline): DFQATT, SNEGSKA (reference sequence). These data are also associated with another study on yellow fever vaccine responses in identical twins.

V is TRBV20-1 and J is TRBJ2-3, with D possibly being TRBD2 (7 bases). The clonotype was recovered from a young woman in good health. The sequenced material came from PBMCs. The CDR3 spells CSASDPRGARTDTQYF. The CDR3 nucleotides are TGCAGTGCTAGTGATCCACGGGGGGCACGGACAGATACGCAGTATTTT.